The 18 T cell receptor beta chains below were found in one sample sequenced in a study of T-cell reconstitution after alpha-beta-depleted transplantation in children. Preparing the TCRbeta library involved the use of unique molecular identifiers. TCRdb called the PCR reads again in MiXCR, with one record for every CDR3 protein. This table has about 240,000 distinct CDR3 sequences, around 12% appearing once. This specimen consisted of PBMCs from the stem cell graft donor, obtained from the stem cell graft. The receptors derive from a human donor who donated a stem cell graft to a child with acute lymphoblastic leukemia.

This clonotype appeared many times. The rearrangement joins TRBV5-6 to TRBJ2-2; a possible D gene is TRBD1 (6 bases). CDR3 length equals 15 residues. From germline, CDR1 is SGHDT and CDR2 YYEEEE. V lost 4 bases and J lost 0, with 10 bases in between. DNA of the CDR3: TGTGCCAGCAGCCAGGGACACGCGAACACCGGGGAGCTGTTTTTT. Residues: CASSQGHANTGELFF.

This clonotype was picked up many times. The gene calls are TRBV15 and TRBJ1-5; 8 bases match TRBD1. The V gene's germline CDR1 is LNHNV and CDR2 YYDKDF (reference sequence). The CDR3 contains 15 residues. V lost 5 bases, J lost 1 base, and 4 bases stayed unmatched. In DNA form, the CDR3 reads TGTGCCACCAGCCCCGACAGGGGAAGCAATCAGCCCCAGCATTTT. This sequence encodes CATSPDRGSNQPQHF. Full variable domain (remainder filled in from reference TRBV15 and TRBJ1-5): DAMVIQNPRYQVTQFGKPVTLSCSQTLNHNVMYWYQQKSSQAPKLLFHYYDKDFNNEADTPDNFQSRRPNTSFCFLDIRSPGLGDTAMYLCATSPDRGSNQPQHFGDGTRLSIL.

The chain is built from TRBV7-9 and TRBJ2-7; TRBD2 matches at 8 bases. This CDR3 has 17 amino acids. Germline trimming cut 5 bases from V and 2 bases from J; bases unmatched to any gene: 14. CDR1 SEHNR and CDR2 FQNEAQ come from the germline V gene (reference sequence). CDR3 nucleotides: TGTGCCAGCAGCCTCGGGCAGTTCGGGCGGGAGGCCTACGAGCAGTACTTC. Translation gives CASSLGQFGREAYEQYF.

In this sample, this clonotype turned up many times. The chain has TRBV5-1 and TRBJ2-3; 12 nucleotides match TRBD2. There are 16 residues in the CDR3. Trimming at V came to 4 bases and at J to 5 bases, leaving 8 bases not matched to a gene. Germline-derived CDR1 and CDR2 are SGHRS and YFSETQ. The DNA of the CDR3 is TGCGCCAGCAGCGCGAGACTAGCGGGAGTTTTAGATACGCAGTATTTT. Residues: CASSARLAGVLDTQYF.

This clonotype appeared a few times. The V gene is TRBV14, the J gene TRBJ2-7; D tentatively reads TRBD1 or TRBD2 (5 bases each). The CDR3 runs 19 residues. Per germline, CDR1 SGHDN and CDR2 FVKESK. V was trimmed by 6 bases and J by 0 bases, leaving 27 bases between them. This CDR3 reads CASSVKPGRTQPSSYEQYF. CDR3 coding DNA: TGTGCCAGCAGTGTAAAACCGGGACGGACACAACCTAGCTCCTACGAGCAGTACTTC.

This clonotype came up many times. This chain connects TRBV6-5 to TRBJ1-1; D is ambiguous. The CDR3 length is 13 residues. Germline V gene lookup returns CDR1 MNHEY and CDR2 SVGAGI. Trimming shortened V by 6 bases and J by 1 base, and 9 bases separated the two germline ends. The CDR3 protein is CASRYTQNTEAFF. The CDR3 coding sequence is TGTGCCAGCAGGTACACCCAGAACACTGAAGCTTTCTTT.

About this clonotype itself: A much larger clone differs from this one at a single base, so this may be a read error. The rearrangement links TRBV29-1 to TRBJ2-2; D may be TRBD2 (5 bases). Looked up from germline, CDR1 is SQVTM and CDR2 is ANQGSEA. The CDR3 has 16 residues. Written as DNA, the CDR3 is TGCAGCGTTGAAACGGGGTTCCCCTCTAACACCGGGAAGCTGTTTTTT. It translates to CSVETGFPSNTGKLFF.

This clonotype was seen at least ten times. V usage is TRBV5-1 and J usage is TRBJ2-3; 10 nucleotides agree with TRBD2. The CDR3 length is 15 residues. The germline V gene has CDR1 SGHRS and CDR2 YFSETQ. The J segment lost 0 bases and the V segment lost 9 bases, leaving 7 bases of the junction unmatched. The CDR3 DNA reads as TGCGCCACCAGGACTAGCGGAACTAGCACAGATACGCAGTATTTT. This encodes CATRTSGTSTDTQYF.

This clonotype was counted ten times or more. This chain joins TRBV6-1 and TRBJ2-6; no definite D call. Deletions cut 6 bases from V and 2 bases from J, with 8 bases between. This CDR3 is built from 14 residues. Germline V gene sequence: CDR1 MNHNS, CDR2 SASEGT. CDR3: CASSPLPGANVLTF. The CDR3 DNA reads as TGTGCCAGCAGCCCCCTGCCTGGGGCCAACGTCCTGACTTTC.

In regard to this clonotype: This may come from a read error, since a much larger clone is one base off. The genes are TRBV20-1 and TRBJ2-7; D remains ambiguous. Germline CDR1 DFQATT, CDR2 SNEGSKA (reference sequence). The CDR3 is 11 amino acids. CDR3 bases: TGCAGTGCTAGAGTGGGGTACGACCAGTACTTC. Amino acid sequence: CSARVGYDQYF.

This clonotype was detected ten times or more. The chain links TRBV20-1 to TRBJ2-5; a weak D match, TRBD1 (6 bases). This CDR3 has 12 residues. The germline V and J ends were trimmed by 3 bases and 5 bases, with 10 bases remaining between them. The germline V gene has CDR1 DFQATT and CDR2 SNEGSKA (reference sequence). CDR3 sequence reads: CSASPRGETQYF. CDR3 nucleotide sequence: TGCAGTGCTAGCCCCAGGGGTGAGACCCAGTACTTC.

This clonotype came up many times. The J gene is TRBJ1-5, the V gene TRBV12-3 or TRBV12-4; D remains ambiguous. The CDR3 contains 13 residues. V lost 9 bases and J lost 5, with 14 bases in between. The CDR3 nucleotides read TGTGCCAGTAGCAAGACGGGTGATCAGCCCCAGCATTTT. This codes for CASSKTGDQPQHF.

The gene calls are TRBV4-1 and TRBJ1-5; no reliable D call. The V gene lost 2 bases and the J gene lost 1 base, with 6 bases spanning the gap. Germline CDR1 is MGHRA and CDR2 is YSYEKL. CDR3 size: 14 residues. The CDR3, as DNA: TGCGCCAGCAGCCAATCGCCCAGCAATCAGCCCCAGCATTTT. As protein: CASSQSPSNQPQHF.

The chain carries TRBV6-1 and TRBJ2-7; unclear D gene. Between the trimmed V and J ends, which lost 2 bases and 1 base, there was a span of 12 bases. This CDR3 contains 15 residues. Per germline, CDR1 MNHNS and CDR2 SASEGT. The CDR3 sequence: CASSEWAGESYEQYF. In DNA form, the CDR3 reads TGTGCCAGCAGTGAATGGGCTGGGGAATCCTACGAGCAGTACTTC.

V and J are TRBV18 and TRBJ2-4, with 16 nucleotides matching TRBD2. With V trimmed by 7 bases and J by 7 bases, 10 bases remained unmatched. The CDR3 length is 17 residues. Germline CDR1 is KGHSH and CDR2 is LQKENI. CDR3 protein: CASYTGTSGGARNIQYF. In DNA, the CDR3 is TGTGCCAGCTACACCGGGACTAGCGGGGGGGCGCGGAACATTCAGTACTTC.

The sample holds many counts of this clonotype. The chain carries TRBV7-3 and TRBJ2-1; D might be TRBD2 (6 bases). There are 16 residues in the CDR3. V lost 4 bases and J 12 bases, leaving 25 bases between the germline ends. In germline, CDR1 is SGHTA, CDR2 FQGTGA. This CDR3 reads CASSSGDFGDNERQFF. CDR3 sequence (DNA): TGTGCCAGCAGCTCCGGGGACTTCGGAGACAATGAGCGGCAGTTCTTC.

There are many counts of this clonotype. The CDR3 bases are TGTGCCAGCAGCTATTCTACTAGATCGGTGGAGACCCAGTACTTC. Protein product: CASSYSTRSVETQYF. The chain recombines TRBV27 with TRBJ2-5, with a weak D call TRBD2 (5 bases). The CDR3 has 15 residues. CDR1 MNHEY and CDR2 SMNVEV come from the germline V gene (reference sequence). With 6 bases removed from V and 5 bases from J, the gap between germline ends came to 19 bases.

This clonotype was picked up many times. V usage is TRBV10-3 and J usage is TRBJ2-3, with D uncertain. The CDR3 loop spans 15 amino acids. CDR1 ENHRY and CDR2 SYGVKD come from the germline V gene. Trimming removed 0 bases from V and 4 bases from J, with 11 bases in between. CDR3 nucleotide sequence: TGTGCCATCAGTGAGTCAGTAAAGGTCCCAGATACGCAGTATTTT. Translated, it gives CAISESVKVPDTQYF.